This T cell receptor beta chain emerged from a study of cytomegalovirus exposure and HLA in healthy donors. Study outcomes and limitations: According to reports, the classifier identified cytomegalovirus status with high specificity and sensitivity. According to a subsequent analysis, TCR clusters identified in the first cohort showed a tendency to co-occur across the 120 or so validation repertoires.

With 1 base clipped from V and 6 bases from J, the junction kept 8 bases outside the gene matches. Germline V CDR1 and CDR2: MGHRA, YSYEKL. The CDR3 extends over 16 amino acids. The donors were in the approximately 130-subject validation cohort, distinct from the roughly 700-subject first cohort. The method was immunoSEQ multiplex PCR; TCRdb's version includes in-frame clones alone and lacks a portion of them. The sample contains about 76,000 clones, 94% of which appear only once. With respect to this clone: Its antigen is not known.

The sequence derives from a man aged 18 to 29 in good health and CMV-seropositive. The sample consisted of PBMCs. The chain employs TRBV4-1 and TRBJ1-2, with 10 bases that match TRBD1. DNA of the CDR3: TGCGCCAGCAGCCAAGGGGAGGGACAGGGGTGGGATGGCTACACCTTC. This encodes CASSQGEGQGWDGYTF.